This T cell receptor (beta chain) was profiled in a study of blood T cell repertoires in COVID-19. Study context: Material from acute and convalescent COVID-19 was sourced from the United States, Italy and Spain. Sample material is recorded as cDNA or gDNA derived from T cells, B-cell-depleted T cells, or PBMCs.

V was clipped by 5 bases and J by 0 bases; unmatched bases: 5. Germline CDR1 and CDR2: LNHDA and SQIVND (reference sequence). The CDR3 has 15 amino acids. Produced via immunoSEQ multiplex PCR; TCRdb's table is partial and in-frame only. The top ten clones hold around 30% of a sample with hundreds of thousands of clones, over 80% of them seen once. Sequenced sample: peripheral blood. The gene calls are TRBV19 and TRBJ2-7, with TRBD1 matching over 9 bases. The clonotype comes from a man aged 35 to 55 with acute or convalescent COVID-19. The CDR3 here is CASSSLDRGSYEQYF. CDR3 DNA sequence: TGTGCCAGTAGTTCATTGGACAGGGGCTCCTACGAGCAGTACTTC.